Listed here is a single T cell receptor beta chain. The germline gives CDR1 LNHNV, CDR2 YYDKDF (reference sequence). This CDR3 contains 15 residues. V lost 5 bases, J lost 4 bases, and 5 bases stayed unmatched. TCRdb's table, derived via immunoSEQ multiplex PCR, lists solely in-frame clones and lacks some. The table shows 97,000 or so clones, with about 95% occurring only once. This sample was included in a study of cytomegalovirus exposure and HLA in healthy donors. The chain employs TRBV15 and TRBJ2-1; 10 bases line up with TRBD1. The origin of this receptor is a woman in her late teens or twenties in good health and CMV-seronegative. The specimen was PBMCs. The CDR3 nucleotides read TGTGCCACCAGCCTCGGGACAGGGGCTTACAATGAGCAGTTCTTC. Its translation is CATSLGTGAYNEQFF.